This TCR beta chain was obtained from a study of cytomegalovirus exposure and HLA in healthy donors. Study results and caveats: The study carried out a later analysis of TCR beta sequences. It associated some 17,000 of them with specific HLA alleles at a false discovery rate of 0.05. Among donors in an Asian-associated ancestry cluster, a later analysis reportedly found fewer N-insertions than the approximately 700-donor mean.

Notes on this clone: The antigen is undetermined.

Use of 60 Vbeta and 13 Jbeta primers characterized the PCR. Profiled with immunoSEQ multiplex PCR; TCRdb holds only in-frame clones, not every one. Of about 200,000 clones in the sample, 80% to 90% were seen once. V trimming: 4 bases; J trimming: 0 bases; junction bases outside the gene matches: 14. The CDR3 loop spans 21 amino acids. Germline V CDR1 and CDR2: SGDLS, YYNGEE. The sequenced sample was PBMCs. The V gene is TRBV9, the J gene TRBJ2-1; 15 positions agree with TRBD2. This TCR was recovered from a man between 40 and 49 years old in good health and CMV-seropositive. The CDR3 DNA follows: TGTGCCAGCAGCCTCATAACCGGGACTAGCGGGAGGTTTACCTCCTACAATGAGCAGTTCTTC. Translated: CASSLITGTSGRFTSYNEQFF.